The 7 T cell receptor beta chains given below trace back to one sample, sequenced in a study of cytotoxic CD8 clonotypes in ibrutinib-treated CLL (TCRdb year 2021). The method behind the library was the immunoSEQ multiplex PCR assay. The table comes from immuneACCESS by way of TCRdb, which keeps in-frame sequences with V and J called. Part of the clones is missing from these tables; in studies checked, under half for an unresolved V gene and the rest for unknown reasons. This sample gives 200,000 or so clones in total; approximately 79% of them show up just once. The biggest ten clones account for 10% to 12% of the sample. Read against the paper, the sample's time point label means: about eleven months on ibrutinib. Sequencing used PBMCs, obtained after 12 months of ibrutinib treatment. The receptors shown here come from a human donor with chronic lymphocytic leukemia.

The J gene is TRBJ1-1, the V gene TRBV7-3; weak D call: TRBD1 (6 bases). V shed 2 bases and J shed 1 base, with 8 bases lying between them. The CDR3 length is 14 residues. Per germline, CDR1 SGHTA and CDR2 FQGTGA. The CDR3 is CASSLGGWNTEAFF. CDR3 sequence (DNA): TGTGCCAGCAGCTTAGGGGGCTGGAACACTGAAGCTTTCTTT.

In its sample, this clone was seen a few times. V and J are TRBV7-8 and TRBJ1-3, with D possibly being TRBD1 (5 bases). The length of the CDR3 is 16 residues. Germline V gives CDR1 SGHVS, CDR2 FQNEAQ. The V gene lost 3 bases and the J gene lost 0 bases, with 12 bases spanning the gap. CDR3 loop: CASSFSGASSGNTIYF. The DNA of the CDR3 is TGTGCCAGCAGCTTCAGCGGGGCAAGCTCTGGAAACACCATATATTTT. Drawing the rest from reference TRBV7-8 and TRBJ1-3, the complete variable domain is GAGVSQSPRYKVAKRGQDVALRCDPISGHVSLFWYQQALGQGPEFLTYFQNEAQLDKSGLPSDRFFAERPEGSVSTLKIQRTQQEDSAVYLCASSFSGASSGNTIYFGEGSWLTVV.

The CDR3 coding sequence is TGTGCCAGCAGCTTAGGGGGTGACATTCAGTACTTC. Protein sequence: CASSLGGDIQYF. The genes are TRBV11-2 and TRBJ2-4; D not resolved. CDR1 is SGHAT, CDR2 FQNNGV, per germline. The CDR3 totals 12 residues. The V and J ends lost 1 base and 8 bases respectively, with 6 bases between them. The full variable domain, rest sourced from reference TRBV11-2 and TRBJ2-4, is EAGVAQSPRYKIIEKRQSVAFWCNPISGHATLYWYQQILGQGPKLLIQFQNNGVVDDSQLPKDRFSAERLKGVDSTLKIQPAKLEDSAVYLCASSLGGDIQYFGAGTRLSVL.

J is TRBJ1-4 and V is TRBV7-9; no firm D call. The CDR3 has 14 amino acids. Germline assignment: CDR1 SEHNR and CDR2 FQNEAQ (reference sequence). The V and J ends lost 5 bases and 4 bases respectively, with 11 bases between them. The CDR3 sequence is CASSLWASNEKLFF. The CDR3 DNA is TGTGCCAGCAGCCTATGGGCCAGTAATGAAAAACTGTTTTTT.

This chain uses TRBV9 with TRBJ1-5, with a possible D match to TRBD1 (5 bases). The CDR3 totals 15 residues. The V end was cut by 0 bases, the J end by 5 bases, with 12 bases between. Germline CDR1 SGDLS, CDR2 YYNGEE. Written as DNA, the CDR3 is TGTGCCAGCAGCGTAGGATGGCAGGGTGATCAGCCCCAGCATTTT. It specifies CASSVGWQGDQPQHF.

V and J are TRBV29-1 and TRBJ2-7; 7 bases are shared with TRBD2. V lost 6 bases, J lost 7 bases, and 15 bases stayed unmatched. The germline V gene encodes CDR1 SQVTM and CDR2 ANQGSEA. The CDR3 has 14 residues. The CDR3 protein is CSVRAAGVAREQYF. As DNA, the CDR3 is TGCAGCGTGCGGGCGGCGGGAGTGGCCCGTGAGCAGTACTTC.

This chain connects TRBV7-3 to TRBJ2-3; 9 bases map to TRBD1. The V and J ends lost 3 bases and 0 bases, in that order; junction bases with no gene match: 7. There are 17 residues in the CDR3. From germline, CDR1 is SGHTA and CDR2 FQGTGA. The CDR3 reads CASSLGQGGASTDTQYF. The CDR3 DNA is TGTGCCAGCAGCTTGGGACAGGGAGGGGCTAGCACAGATACGCAGTATTTT.